This T cell receptor (beta chain) originates from a study of siplizumab effects on memory and regulatory T cells. Regarding the study as a whole: The mean Treg-derived percentage of mappable alloreactive CD4+ clones was 60% to 80% with siplizumab compared with about 27% in controls.

In germline, CDR1 is SQVTM, CDR2 ANQGSEA. There are 11 residues in the CDR3. V was clipped by 4 bases and J by 6 bases, with 6 bases between them. Of note for this clone: Its antigen is currently unknown.

Using immunoSEQ multiplex PCR, the repertoire was profiled, and TCRdb retains in-frame clones only, with some absent. Of around 100,000 clones listed, about 91% are singletons. The receptor was derived from a human donor in good health. The chain employs TRBV29-1 and TRBJ2-2; D is unclear. The material sequenced was CD4+ T cells sorted from blood. This CDR3 is CSVGQAGELFF. CDR3 sequence (DNA): TGCAGCGTTGGGCAGGCCGGGGAGCTGTTTTTT.